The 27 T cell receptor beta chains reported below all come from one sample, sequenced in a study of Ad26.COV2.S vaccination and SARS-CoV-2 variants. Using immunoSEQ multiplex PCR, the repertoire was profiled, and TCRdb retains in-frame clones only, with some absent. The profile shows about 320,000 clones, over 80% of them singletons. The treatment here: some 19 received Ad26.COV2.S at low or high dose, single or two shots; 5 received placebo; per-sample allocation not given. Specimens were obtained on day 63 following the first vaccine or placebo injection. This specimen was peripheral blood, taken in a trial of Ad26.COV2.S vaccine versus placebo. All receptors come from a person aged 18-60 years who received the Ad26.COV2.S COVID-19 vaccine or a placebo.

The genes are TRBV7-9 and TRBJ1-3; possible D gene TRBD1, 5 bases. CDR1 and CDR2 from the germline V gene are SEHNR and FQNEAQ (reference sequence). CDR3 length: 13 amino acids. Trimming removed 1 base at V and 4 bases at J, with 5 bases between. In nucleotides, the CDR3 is TGTGCCAGCAGCTTAGGGACAGGAAACACCATATATTTT. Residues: CASSLGTGNTIYF.

The DNA of the CDR3 is TGTGCCAGCAAAGGACTAGTGAGCGAGCAGTACTTC. It yields the protein CASKGLVSEQYF. The rearrangement links TRBV11-2 to TRBJ2-7; TRBD2 matches at 7 bases. With 7 bases clipped from V and 6 bases from J, the junction kept 6 bases outside the gene matches. The CDR3 loop spans 12 amino acids. Germline lookup yields CDR1 SGHAT and CDR2 FQNNGV.

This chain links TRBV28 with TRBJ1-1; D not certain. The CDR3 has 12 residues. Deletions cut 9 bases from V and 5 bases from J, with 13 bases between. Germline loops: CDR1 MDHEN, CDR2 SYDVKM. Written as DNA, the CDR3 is TGTGCCAGTTTGGCAGGCTCGACTGAAGCTTTCTTT. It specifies CASLAGSTEAFF. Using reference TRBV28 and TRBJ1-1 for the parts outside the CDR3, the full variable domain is DVKVTQSSRYLVKRTGEKVFLECVQDMDHENMFWYRQDPGLGLRLIYFSYDVKMKEKGDIPEGYSVSREKKERFSLILESASTNQTSMYLCASLAGSTEAFFGQGTRLTVV.

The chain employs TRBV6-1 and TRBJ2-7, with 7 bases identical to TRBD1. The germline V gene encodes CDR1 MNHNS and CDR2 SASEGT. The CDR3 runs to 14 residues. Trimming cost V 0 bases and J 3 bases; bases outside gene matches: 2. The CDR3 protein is CASSEAGTVYEQYF. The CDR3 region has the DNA TGTGCCAGCAGTGAAGCCGGGACAGTCTACGAGCAGTACTTC.

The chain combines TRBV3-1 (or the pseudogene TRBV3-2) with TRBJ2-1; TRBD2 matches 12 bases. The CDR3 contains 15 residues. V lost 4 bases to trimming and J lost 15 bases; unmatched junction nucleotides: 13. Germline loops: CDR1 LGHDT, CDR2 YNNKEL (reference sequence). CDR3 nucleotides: TGTGCCAGCAGCCCCTTTCTAGCGGGGGGGTTCTGGCCGTTCTTC. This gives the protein CASSPFLAGGFWPFF.

In DNA form, the CDR3 reads TGTGCCAGCAGCTTAGGGGCGAGGGAGCAGTACTTC. This gives the protein CASSLGAREQYF. This chain uses TRBV7-9 with TRBJ2-7; D gene ambiguous. Germline V gene sequence: CDR1 SEHNR, CDR2 FQNEAQ (reference sequence). V dropped 1 base and J dropped 7 bases, with 8 bases sitting between them. This CDR3 contains 12 residues.

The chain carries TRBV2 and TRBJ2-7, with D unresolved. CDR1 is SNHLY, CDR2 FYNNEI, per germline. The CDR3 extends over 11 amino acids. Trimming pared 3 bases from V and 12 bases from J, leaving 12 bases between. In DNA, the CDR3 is TGTGCCAGCAGTGAGTGGAAAGCTATGTACTTC. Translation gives CASSEWKAMYF. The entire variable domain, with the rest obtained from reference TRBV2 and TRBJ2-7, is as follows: EPEVTQTPSHQVTQMGQEVILRCVPISNHLYFYWYRQILGQKVEFLVSFYNNEISEKSEIFDDQFSVERPDGSNFTLKIRSTKLEDSAMYFCASSEWKAMYFGPGTRLTVT.

CDR3 region: CASSSPDSTDTQYF. CDR3 coding DNA: TGCGCCAGCAGCTCCCCGGACAGCACAGATACGCAGTATTTT. The rearrangement links TRBV5-1 to TRBJ2-3; D is unresolved. The CDR3 loop spans 14 amino acids. CDR1 is SGHRS, CDR2 YFSETQ, per germline. V lost 3 bases, J lost 0 bases, and 8 bases lay in between.

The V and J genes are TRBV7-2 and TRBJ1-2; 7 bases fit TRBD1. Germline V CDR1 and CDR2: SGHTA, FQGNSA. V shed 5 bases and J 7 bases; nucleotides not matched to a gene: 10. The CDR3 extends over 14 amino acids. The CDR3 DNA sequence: TGTGCCAGCAGCGAAAGAGGGGGCCAGGGTGGCTACACCTTC. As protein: CASSERGGQGGYTF.

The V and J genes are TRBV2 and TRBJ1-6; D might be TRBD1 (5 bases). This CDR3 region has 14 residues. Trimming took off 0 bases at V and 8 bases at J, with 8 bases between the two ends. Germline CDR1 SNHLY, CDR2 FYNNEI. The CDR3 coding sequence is TGTGCCAGCAGTGAAGCAGGGGCGGATTCACCCCTCCACTTT. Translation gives CASSEAGADSPLHF.

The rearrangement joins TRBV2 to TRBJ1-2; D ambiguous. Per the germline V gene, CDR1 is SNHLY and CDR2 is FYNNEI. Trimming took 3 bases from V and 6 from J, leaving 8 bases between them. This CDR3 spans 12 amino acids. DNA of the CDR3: TGTGCCAGCAGTGAGATCCCTGATGGCTACACCTTC. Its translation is CASSEIPDGYTF. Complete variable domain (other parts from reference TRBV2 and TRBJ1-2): EPEVTQTPSHQVTQMGQEVILRCVPISNHLYFYWYRQILGQKVEFLVSFYNNEISEKSEIFDDQFSVERPDGSNFTLKIRSTKLEDSAMYFCASSEIPDGYTFGSGTRLTVV.

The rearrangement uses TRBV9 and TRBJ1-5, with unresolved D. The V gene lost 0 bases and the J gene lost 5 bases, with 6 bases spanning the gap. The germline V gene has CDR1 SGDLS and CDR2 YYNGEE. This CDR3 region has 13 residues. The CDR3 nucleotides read TGTGCCAGCAGCGTAGGGGAATATCAGCCCCAGCATTTT. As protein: CASSVGEYQPQHF.

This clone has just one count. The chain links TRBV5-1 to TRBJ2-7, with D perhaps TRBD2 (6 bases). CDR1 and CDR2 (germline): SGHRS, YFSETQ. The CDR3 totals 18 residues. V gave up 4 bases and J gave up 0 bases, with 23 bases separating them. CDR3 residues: CASSLDYWDGGSSYEQYF. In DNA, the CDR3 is TGCGCCAGCAGCCTAGACTATTGGGACGGGGGTAGCTCCTACGAGCAGTACTTC.

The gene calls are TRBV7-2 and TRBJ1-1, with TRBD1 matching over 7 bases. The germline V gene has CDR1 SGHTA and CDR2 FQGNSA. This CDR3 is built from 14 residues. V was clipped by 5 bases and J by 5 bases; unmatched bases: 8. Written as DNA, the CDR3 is TGTGCCAGCAGCATCCGACAGGGAGGGACTGAAGCTTTCTTT. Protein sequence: CASSIRQGGTEAFF.

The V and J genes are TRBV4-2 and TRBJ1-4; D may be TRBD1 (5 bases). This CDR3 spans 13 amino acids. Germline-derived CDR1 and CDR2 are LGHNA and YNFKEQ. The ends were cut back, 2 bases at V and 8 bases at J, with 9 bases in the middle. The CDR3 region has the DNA TGTGCCAGCAGCCAACATGCAGGGGAAAAACTGTTTTTT. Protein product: CASSQHAGEKLFF.

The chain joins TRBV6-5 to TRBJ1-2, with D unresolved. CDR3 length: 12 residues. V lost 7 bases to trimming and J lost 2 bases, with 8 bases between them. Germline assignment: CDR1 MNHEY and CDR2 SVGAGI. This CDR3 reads CASTGGNYGYTF. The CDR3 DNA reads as TGTGCCAGCACCGGAGGGAACTATGGCTACACCTTC.

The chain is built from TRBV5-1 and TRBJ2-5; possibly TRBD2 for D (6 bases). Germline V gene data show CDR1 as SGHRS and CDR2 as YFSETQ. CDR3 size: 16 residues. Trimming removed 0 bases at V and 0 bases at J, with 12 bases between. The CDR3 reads CASSLGSGPYQETQYF. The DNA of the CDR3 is TGCGCCAGCAGCTTGGGTAGCGGTCCGTACCAAGAGACCCAGTACTTC.

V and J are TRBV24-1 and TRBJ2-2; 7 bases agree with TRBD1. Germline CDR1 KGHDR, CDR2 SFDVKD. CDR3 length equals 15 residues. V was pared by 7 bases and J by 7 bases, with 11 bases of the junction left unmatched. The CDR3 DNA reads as TGTGCCACCAGCGACAGGGTAGGGTTTAGCGGGGAGCTGTTTTTT. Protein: CATSDRVGFSGELFF.

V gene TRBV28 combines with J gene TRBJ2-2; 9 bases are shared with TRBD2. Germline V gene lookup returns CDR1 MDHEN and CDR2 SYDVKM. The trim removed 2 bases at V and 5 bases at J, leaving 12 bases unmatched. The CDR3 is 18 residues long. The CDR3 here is CASSLRRGGVKRTGELFF. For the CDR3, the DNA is TGTGCCAGCAGTTTAAGGCGGGGGGGCGTAAAACGTACCGGGGAGCTGTTTTTT.

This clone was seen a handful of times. This CDR3 reads CASSQRLTSGGDYNEQFF. In DNA form, the CDR3 reads TGTGCCAGCAGCCAAAGGTTAACTAGCGGGGGGGATTACAATGAGCAGTTCTTC. This chain connects TRBV14 to TRBJ2-1; 13 bases agree with TRBD2. The CDR3 totals 18 residues. The germline CDR1 and CDR2 sequences are SGHDN and FVKESK. Losses at the gene ends were 2 bases for V and 4 bases for J; bases not matched to a gene: 8.

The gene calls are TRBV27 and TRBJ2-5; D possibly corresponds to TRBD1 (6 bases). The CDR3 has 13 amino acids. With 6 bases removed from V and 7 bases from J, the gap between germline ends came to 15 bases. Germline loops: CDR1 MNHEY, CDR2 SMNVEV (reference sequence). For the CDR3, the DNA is TGTGCCAGCAGATCATCAGGGGAAGGGACCCAGTACTTC. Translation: CASRSSGEGTQYF.

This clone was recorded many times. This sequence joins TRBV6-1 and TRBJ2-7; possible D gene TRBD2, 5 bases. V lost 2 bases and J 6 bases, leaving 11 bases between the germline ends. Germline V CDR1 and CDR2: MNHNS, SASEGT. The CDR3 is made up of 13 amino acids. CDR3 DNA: TGTGCCAGCAGTGAAAGGGCAACTAGCGAGCAGTACTTC. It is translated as CASSERATSEQYF.

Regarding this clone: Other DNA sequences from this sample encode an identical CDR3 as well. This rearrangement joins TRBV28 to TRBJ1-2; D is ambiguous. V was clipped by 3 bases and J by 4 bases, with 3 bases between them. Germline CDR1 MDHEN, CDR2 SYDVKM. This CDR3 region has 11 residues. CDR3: CASSFGYGYTF. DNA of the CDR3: TGTGCCAGCAGTTTCGGCTATGGCTACACCTTC.

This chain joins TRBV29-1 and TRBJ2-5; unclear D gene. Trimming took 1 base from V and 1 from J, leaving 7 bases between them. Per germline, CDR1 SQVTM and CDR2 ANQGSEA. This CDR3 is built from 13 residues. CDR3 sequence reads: CSVEAHPQETQYF. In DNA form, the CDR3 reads TGCAGCGTTGAAGCGCATCCCCAAGAGACCCAGTACTTC.

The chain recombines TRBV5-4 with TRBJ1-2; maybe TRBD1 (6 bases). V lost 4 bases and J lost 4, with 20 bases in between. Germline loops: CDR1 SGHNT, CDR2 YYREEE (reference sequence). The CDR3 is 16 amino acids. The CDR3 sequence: CASSPGISGDTYGYTF. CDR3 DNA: TGTGCCAGCAGCCCGGGGATTTCCGGGGACACCTATGGCTACACCTTC.

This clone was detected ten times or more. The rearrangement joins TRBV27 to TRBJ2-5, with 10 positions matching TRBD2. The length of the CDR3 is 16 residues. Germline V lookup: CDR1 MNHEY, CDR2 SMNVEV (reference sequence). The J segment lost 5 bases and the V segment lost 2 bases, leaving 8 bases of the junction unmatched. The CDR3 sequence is CASSLSVAGGGETQYF. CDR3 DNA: TGTGCCAGCAGTTTAAGCGTAGCGGGGGGCGGGGAGACCCAGTACTTC.

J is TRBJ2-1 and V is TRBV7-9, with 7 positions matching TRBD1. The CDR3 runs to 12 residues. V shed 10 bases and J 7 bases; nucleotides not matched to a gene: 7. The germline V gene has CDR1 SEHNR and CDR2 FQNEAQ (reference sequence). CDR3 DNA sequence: TGTGCCACGGGGACAGCGACGAATGAGCAGTTCTTC. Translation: CATGTATNEQFF. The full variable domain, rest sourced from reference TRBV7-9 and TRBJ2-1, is DTGVSQNPRHKITKRGQNVTFRCDPISEHNRLYWYRQTLGQGPEFLTYFQNEAQLEKSRLLSDRFSAERPKGSFSTLEIQRTEQGDSAMYLCATGTATNEQFFGPGTRLTVL.